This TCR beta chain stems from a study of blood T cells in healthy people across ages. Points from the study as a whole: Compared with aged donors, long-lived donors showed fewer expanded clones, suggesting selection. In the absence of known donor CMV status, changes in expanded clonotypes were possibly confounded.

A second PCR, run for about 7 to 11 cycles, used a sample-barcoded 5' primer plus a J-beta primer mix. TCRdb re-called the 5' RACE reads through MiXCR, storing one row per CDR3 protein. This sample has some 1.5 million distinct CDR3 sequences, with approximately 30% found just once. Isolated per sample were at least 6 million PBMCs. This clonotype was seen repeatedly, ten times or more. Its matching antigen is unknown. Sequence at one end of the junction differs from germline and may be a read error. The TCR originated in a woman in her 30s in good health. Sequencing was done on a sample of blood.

The CDR3 protein is CSVLTSRSYERYF. The CDR3 DNA sequence: TGCAGCGTTCTTACTAGCAGGTCCTACGAGCGGTACTTC. This rearrangement joins TRBV29-1 to TRBJ2-7; D is perhaps TRBD2 (6 bases). Germline V lookup: CDR1 SQVTM, CDR2 ANQGSEA. CDR3 length: 13 amino acids.